The clone carrying this T cell receptor (beta chain) was counted at least ten times. Amplified TCR beta CDR3 regions came from RNA transcripts. First-round RT-PCR targeting the TCR CDR3 was performed with the HTBI primer set. Using its own MiXCR run on the multiplex PCR reads, TCRdb lists one record per CDR3 protein. Among about 400,000 distinct CDR3 sequences listed, less than 20% were seen once. The source of the PBMCs was approximately 9.5 ml of fresh peripheral blood. This specimen belongs to a study of T cells in Graves' hyperthyroidism and ophthalmopathy. J lost 4 bases, V lost 5 bases, and 10 bases had no gene match. This CDR3 contains 15 residues. Germline V gene sequence: CDR1 SNHLY, CDR2 FYNNEI.

The chain couples TRBV2 to TRBJ1-2; TRBD1 matches 7 bases. The clonotype comes from a woman aged 18-29 years with Graves' hyperthyroidism that later progressed to Graves' ophthalmopathy. Sequencing was carried out using blood. The CDR3 loop reads CASSKGRGQGYGYTF. The CDR3 DNA follows: TGTGCCAGCAGTAAAGGAAGGGGGCAAGGCTATGGCTACACCTTC.